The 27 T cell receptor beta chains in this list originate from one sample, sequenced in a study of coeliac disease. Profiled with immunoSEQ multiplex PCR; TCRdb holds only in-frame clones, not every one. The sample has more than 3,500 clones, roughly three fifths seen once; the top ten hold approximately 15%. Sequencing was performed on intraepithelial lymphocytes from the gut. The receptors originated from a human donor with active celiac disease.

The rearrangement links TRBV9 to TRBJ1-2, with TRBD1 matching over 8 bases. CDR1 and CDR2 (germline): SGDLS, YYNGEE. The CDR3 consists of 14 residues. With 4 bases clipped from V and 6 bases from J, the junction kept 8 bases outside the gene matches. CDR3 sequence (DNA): TGTGCCAGCAGCTTATCCCACAGGGGGGATGGCTACACCTTC. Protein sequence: CASSLSHRGDGYTF.

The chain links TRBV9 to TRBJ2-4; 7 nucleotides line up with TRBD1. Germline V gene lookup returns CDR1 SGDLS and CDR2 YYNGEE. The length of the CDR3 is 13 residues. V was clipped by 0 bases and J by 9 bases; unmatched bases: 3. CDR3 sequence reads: CASSVEGGVIQYF. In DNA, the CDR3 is TGTGCCAGCAGCGTAGAAGGGGGCGTCATTCAGTACTTC.

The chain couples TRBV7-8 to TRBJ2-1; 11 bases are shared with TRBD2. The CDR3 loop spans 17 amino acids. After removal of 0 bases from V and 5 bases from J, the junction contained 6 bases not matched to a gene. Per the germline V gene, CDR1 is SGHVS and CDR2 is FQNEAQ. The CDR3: CASSLATGTSGHNEQFF. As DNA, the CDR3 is TGTGCCAGCAGCTTAGCAACCGGGACTAGCGGTCACAATGAGCAGTTCTTC.

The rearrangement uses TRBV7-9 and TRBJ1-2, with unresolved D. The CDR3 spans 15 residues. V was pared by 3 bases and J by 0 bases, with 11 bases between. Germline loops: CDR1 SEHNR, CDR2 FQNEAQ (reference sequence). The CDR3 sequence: CASSFQAGSNYGYTF. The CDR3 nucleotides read TGTGCCAGCAGCTTTCAGGCGGGATCTAACTATGGCTACACCTTC.

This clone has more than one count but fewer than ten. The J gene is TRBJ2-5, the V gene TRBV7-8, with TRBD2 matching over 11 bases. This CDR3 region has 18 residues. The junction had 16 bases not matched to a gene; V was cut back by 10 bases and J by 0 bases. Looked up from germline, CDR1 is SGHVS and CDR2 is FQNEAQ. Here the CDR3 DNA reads TGTGCCACCACGCGGGGGGGGCCTAGCGGGAGGTACCAAGAGACCCAGTACTTC. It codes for CATTRGGPSGRYQETQYF.

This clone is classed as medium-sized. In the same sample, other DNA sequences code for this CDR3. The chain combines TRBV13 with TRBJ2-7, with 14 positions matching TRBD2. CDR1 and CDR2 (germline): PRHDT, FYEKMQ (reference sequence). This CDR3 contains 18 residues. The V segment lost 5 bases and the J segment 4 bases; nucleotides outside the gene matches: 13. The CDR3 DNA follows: TGTGCCAGCAGCCGACTAGCGGGAGGGCCTAAGGTAGTGTACGAGCAGTACTTC. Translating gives CASSRLAGGPKVVYEQYF.

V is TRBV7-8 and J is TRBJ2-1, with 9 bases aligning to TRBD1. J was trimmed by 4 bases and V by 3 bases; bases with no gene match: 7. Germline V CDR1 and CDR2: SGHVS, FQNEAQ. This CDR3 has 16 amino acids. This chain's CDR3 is CASSLNRDRVYNEQFF. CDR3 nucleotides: TGTGCCAGCAGCTTGAACCGGGACAGGGTTTACAATGAGCAGTTCTTC.

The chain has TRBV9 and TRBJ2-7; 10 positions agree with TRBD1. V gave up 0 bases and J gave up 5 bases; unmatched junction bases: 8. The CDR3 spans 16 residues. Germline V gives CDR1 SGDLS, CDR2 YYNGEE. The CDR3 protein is CASSVVPGQGIDEQYF. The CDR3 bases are TGTGCCAGCAGCGTAGTTCCGGGACAGGGGATCGACGAGCAGTACTTC. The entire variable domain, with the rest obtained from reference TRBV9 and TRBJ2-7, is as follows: DSGVTQTPKHLITATGQRVTLRCSPRSGDLSVYWYQQSLDQGLQFLIQYYNGEERAKGNILERFSAQQFPDLHSELNLSSLELGDSALYFCASSVVPGQGIDEQYFGPGTRLTVT.

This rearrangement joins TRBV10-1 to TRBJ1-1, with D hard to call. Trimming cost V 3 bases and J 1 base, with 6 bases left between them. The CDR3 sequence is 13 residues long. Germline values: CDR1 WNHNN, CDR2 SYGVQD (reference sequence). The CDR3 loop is CASSDEANTEAFF. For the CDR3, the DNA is TGCGCCAGCAGTGATGAAGCGAACACTGAAGCTTTCTTT.

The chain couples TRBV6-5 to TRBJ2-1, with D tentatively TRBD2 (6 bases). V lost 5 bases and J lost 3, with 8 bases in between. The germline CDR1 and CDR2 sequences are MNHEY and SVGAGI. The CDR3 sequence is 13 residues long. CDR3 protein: CASSIADYNEQFF. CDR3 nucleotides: TGTGCCAGCAGTATAGCGGACTACAATGAGCAGTTCTTC.

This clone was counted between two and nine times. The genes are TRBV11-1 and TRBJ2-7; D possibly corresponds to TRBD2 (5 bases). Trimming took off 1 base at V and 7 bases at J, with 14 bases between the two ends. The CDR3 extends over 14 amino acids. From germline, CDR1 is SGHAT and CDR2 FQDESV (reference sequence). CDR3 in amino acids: CASSLDPGILEQYF. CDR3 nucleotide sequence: TGTGCCAGCAGCTTAGATCCGGGGATCTTAGAGCAGTACTTC.

CDR3 sequence (DNA): TGTGCCAGCAGCGGTAGCGGGAGCTTCTACGAGCAGTACTTC. This sequence encodes CASSGSGSFYEQYF. The chain joins TRBV7-2 to TRBJ2-7; 9 nucleotides match TRBD2. Trimming took 5 bases from V and 3 from J; bases not matched to a gene: 5. The CDR3 is 14 residues long. Looked up from germline, CDR1 is SGHTA and CDR2 is FQGNSA.

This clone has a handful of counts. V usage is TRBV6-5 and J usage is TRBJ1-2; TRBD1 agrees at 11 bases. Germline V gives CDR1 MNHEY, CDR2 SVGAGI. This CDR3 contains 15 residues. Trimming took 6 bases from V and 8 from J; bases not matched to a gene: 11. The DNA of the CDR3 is TGTGCCAGCAGACGGGACAGGGGGGGGCATGGGGGCTACACCTTC. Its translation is CASRRDRGGHGGYTF.

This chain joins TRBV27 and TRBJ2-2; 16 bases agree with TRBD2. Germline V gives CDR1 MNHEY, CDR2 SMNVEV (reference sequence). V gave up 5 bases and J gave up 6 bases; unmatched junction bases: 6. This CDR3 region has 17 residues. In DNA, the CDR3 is TGTGCCAGCAGTACTCCCGGGACTAGCGGGAGGGCCGGGGAGCTGTTTTTT. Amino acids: CASSTPGTSGRAGELFF.

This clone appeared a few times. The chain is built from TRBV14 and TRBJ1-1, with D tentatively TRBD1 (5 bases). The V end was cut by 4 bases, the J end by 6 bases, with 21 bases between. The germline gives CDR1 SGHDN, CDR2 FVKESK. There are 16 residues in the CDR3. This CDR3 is CASSRGGAGRGAEAFF. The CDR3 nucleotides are TGTGCCAGCAGCCGCGGTGGGGCGGGGCGTGGGGCTGAAGCTTTCTTT.

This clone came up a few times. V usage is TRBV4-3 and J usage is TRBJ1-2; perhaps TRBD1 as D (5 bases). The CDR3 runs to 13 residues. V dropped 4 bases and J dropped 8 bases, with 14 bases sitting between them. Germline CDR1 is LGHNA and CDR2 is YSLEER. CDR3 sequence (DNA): TGCGCCAGCAGCCTTACGGGGGTGCGAGGCTACACCTTC. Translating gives CASSLTGVRGYTF.

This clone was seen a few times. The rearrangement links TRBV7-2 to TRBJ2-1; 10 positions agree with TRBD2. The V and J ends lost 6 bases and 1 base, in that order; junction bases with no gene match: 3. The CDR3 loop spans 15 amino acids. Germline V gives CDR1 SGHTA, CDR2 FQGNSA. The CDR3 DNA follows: TGTGCCAGCAGTTTACTAGCGGGATCCTACAATGAGCAGTTCTTC. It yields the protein CASSLLAGSYNEQFF.

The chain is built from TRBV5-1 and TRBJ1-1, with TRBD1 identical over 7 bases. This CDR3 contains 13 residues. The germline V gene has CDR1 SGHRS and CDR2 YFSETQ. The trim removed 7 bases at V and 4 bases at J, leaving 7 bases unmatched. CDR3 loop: CASGDRVSTEAFF. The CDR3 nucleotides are TGCGCCAGCGGAGACAGGGTTTCCACTGAAGCTTTCTTT.

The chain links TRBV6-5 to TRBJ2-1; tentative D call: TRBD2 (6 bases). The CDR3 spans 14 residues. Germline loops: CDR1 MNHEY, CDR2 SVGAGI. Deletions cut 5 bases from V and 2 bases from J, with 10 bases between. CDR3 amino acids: CASSLGGAYNEQFF. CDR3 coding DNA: TGTGCCAGCAGTCTCGGAGGGGCCTACAATGAGCAGTTCTTC.

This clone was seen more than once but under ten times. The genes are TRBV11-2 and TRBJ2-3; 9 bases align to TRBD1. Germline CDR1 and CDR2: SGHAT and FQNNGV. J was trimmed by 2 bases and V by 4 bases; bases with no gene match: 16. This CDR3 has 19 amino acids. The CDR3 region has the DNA TGTGCCAGCAGCTACTCCGGGACAGGGATGAGGGAAAACACAGATACGCAGTATTTT. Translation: CASSYSGTGMRENTDTQYF.

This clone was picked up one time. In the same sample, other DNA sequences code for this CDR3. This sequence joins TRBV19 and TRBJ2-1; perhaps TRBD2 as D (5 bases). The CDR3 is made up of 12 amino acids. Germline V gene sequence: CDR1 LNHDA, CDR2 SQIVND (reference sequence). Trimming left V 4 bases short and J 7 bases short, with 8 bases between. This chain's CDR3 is CASSTTRNEQFF. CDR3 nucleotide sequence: TGTGCCAGTAGTACTACTAGGAATGAGCAGTTCTTC. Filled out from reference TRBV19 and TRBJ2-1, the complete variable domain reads DGGITQSPKYLFRKEGQNVTLSCEQNLNHDAMYWYRQDPGQGLRLIYYSQIVNDFQKGDIAEGYSVSREKKESFPLTVTSAQKNPTAFYLCASSTTRNEQFFGPGTRLTVL.

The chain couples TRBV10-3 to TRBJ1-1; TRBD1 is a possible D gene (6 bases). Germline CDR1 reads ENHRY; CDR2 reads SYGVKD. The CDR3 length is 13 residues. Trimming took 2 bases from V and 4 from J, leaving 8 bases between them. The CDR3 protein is CAISEGDITEAFF. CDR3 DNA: TGTGCCATCAGTGAGGGGGACATCACTGAAGCTTTCTTT.

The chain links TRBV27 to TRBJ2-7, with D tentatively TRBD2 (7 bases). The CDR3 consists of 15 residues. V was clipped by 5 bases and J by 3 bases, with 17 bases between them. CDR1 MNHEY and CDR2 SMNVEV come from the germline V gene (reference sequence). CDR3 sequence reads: CASSRIGGVYYEQYF. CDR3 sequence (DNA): TGTGCCAGCAGTCGAATAGGGGGGGTGTACTACGAGCAGTACTTC.

Written as DNA, the CDR3 is TGCGCCAGCAGCCCCCTGGGAGGGCGTCACCCTTACAATGAGCAGTTCTTC. Translating gives CASSPLGGRHPYNEQFF. This chain connects TRBV4-1 to TRBJ2-1; 7 bases map to TRBD2. Per the germline V gene, CDR1 is MGHRA and CDR2 is YSYEKL. This CDR3 is 17 amino acids long. The junction had 13 bases not matched to a gene; V was cut back by 4 bases and J by 4 bases.

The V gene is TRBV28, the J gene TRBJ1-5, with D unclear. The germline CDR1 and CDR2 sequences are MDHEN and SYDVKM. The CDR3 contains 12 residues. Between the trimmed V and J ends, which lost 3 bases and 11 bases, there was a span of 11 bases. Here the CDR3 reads CASSLNMFSQHF. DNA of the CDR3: TGTGCCAGCAGTTTGAACATGTTCTCCCAGCATTTT.

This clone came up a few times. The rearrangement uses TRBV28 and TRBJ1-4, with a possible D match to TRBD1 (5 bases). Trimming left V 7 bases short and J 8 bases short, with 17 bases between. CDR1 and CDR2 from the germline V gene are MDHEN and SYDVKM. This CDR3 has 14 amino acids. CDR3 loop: CASTPWEAGEKLFF. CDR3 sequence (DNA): TGTGCCAGCACCCCGTGGGAGGCAGGGGAAAAACTGTTTTTT.

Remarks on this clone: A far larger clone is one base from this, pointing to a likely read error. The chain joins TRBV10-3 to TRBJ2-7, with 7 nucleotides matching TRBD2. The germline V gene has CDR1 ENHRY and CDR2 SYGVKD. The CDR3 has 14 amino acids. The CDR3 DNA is TGTGCCATCAGTGCGAGGCGGGAGTGGGACGAGCAGCACTTC. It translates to CAISARREWDEQHF.